The source of this TCR beta chain is a study of OX40 agonist ivuxolimab in advanced cancers. Background on the study: Of mixed ages from about 20 to 90 and averaging approximately 60 years, the group was approximately 84% male.

Study-wide results and caveats: There were also nonresponders showing low normalized T-cell clonal expansion. Clones of CD4+ and CD8+ blood T cells grew by week 6 at doses of 0.1 to 3.0 mg/kg.

Measured with immunoSEQ multiplex PCR; TCRdb has only the in-frame clones, and not every one. The sample includes around 90,000 clones, around 87% of them seen just once. This CDR3 region has 14 residues. Germline V lookup: CDR1 SGHDN, CDR2 FVKESK. The V end was cut by 2 bases, the J end by 2 bases, with 6 bases between. About this clone: Its antigen is not known.

This receptor was taken from an adult with an advanced solid tumor such as melanoma, head and neck, liver or kidney cancer. The sample was CD4+ or CD8+ T cells sorted from blood, taken in a trial of the OX40 agonist ivuxolimab. The V gene is TRBV14, the J gene TRBJ2-2, with D unclear. The CDR3 nucleotides are TGTGCCAGCAGCCAACTCACAAACACCGGGGAGCTGTTTTTT. Amino acids: CASSQLTNTGELFF.